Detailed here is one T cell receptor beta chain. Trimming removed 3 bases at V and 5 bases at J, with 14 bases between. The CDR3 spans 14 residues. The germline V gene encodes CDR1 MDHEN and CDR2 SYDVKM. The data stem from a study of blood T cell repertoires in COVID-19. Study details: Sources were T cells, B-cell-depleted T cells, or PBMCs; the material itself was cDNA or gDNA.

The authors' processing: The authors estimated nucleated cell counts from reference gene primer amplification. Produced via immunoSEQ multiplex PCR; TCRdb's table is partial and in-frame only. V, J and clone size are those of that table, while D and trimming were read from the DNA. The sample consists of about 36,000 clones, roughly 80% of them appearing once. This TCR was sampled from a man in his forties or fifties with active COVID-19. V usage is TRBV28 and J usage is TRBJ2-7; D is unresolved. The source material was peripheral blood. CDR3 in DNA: TGTGCCAGCAGTTTGTCAGGTAGTCGACACGAGCAGTACTTC. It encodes CASSLSGSRHEQYF.